The TCR beta chain under discussion was sequenced for a study of tumor and adjacent non-tumor tissue in lung cancer. TCRbeta libraries were built with three rounds of nested PCR, modified from ARM-PCR. TCRdb fed the multiplex PCR reads into MiXCR, producing one record per CDR3 protein. The repertoire holds around 57,000 distinct CDR3 sequences, with about 61% as singletons. V was pared by 0 bases and J by 10 bases, with 18 bases between. This CDR3 region has 16 residues. CDR1 and CDR2 (germline): LGHNA, YNFKEQ. The template was RNA from unsorted bulk tissue. More than 3 cm separated this lung sample from the edge of the tumor.

The TCR sequence derives from a man aged 65 to 79 with non-small cell lung cancer. The V call is TRBV4-2, the J call TRBJ2-2; no clear D. Source material: distant non-tumor lung tissue. The CDR3 reads CASSQDLLVRPAELFF. As DNA, the CDR3 is TGTGCCAGCAGCCAAGATTTGCTGGTGAGGCCCGCGGAGCTGTTTTTT.